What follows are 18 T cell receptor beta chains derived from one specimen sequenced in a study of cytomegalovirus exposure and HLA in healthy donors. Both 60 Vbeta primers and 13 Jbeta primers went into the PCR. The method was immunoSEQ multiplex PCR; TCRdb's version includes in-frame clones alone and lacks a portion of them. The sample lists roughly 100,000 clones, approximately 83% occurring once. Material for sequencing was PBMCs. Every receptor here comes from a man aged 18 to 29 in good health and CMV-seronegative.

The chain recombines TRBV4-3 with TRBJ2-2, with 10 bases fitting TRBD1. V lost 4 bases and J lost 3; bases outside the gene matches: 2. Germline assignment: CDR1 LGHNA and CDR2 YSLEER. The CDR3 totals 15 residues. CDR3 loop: CASSPGTGDTGELFF. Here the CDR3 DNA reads TGCGCCAGCAGCCCGGGGACAGGGGACACCGGGGAGCTGTTTTTT.

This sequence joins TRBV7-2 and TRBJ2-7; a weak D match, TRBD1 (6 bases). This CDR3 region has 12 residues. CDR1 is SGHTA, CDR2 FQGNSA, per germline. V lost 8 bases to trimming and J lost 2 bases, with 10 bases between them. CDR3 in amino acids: CASGRQAYEQYF. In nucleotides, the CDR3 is TGTGCCAGCGGCCGACAGGCCTACGAGCAGTACTTC.

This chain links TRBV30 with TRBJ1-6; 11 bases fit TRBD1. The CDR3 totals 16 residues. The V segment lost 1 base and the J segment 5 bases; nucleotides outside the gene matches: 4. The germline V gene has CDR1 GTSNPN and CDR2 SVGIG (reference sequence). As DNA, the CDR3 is TGTGCCTGGAGTGCGGACAGGGGGCCCAATAATTCACCCCTCCACTTT. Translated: CAWSADRGPNNSPLHF.

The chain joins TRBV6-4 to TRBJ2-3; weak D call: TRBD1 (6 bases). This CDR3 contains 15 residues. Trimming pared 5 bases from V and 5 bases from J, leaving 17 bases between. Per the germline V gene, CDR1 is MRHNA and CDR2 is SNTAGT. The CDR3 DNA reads TGTGCCAGCAGTAGGGGGACGATCTACGGAGATACGCAGTATTTT. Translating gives CASSRGTIYGDTQYF.

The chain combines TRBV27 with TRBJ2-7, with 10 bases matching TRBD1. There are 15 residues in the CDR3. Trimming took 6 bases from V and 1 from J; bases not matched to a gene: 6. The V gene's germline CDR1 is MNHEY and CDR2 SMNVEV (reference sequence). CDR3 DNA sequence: TGTGCCAGCAGGAGCCCGGGACAGGGGTCCTACGAGCAGTACTTC. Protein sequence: CASRSPGQGSYEQYF.

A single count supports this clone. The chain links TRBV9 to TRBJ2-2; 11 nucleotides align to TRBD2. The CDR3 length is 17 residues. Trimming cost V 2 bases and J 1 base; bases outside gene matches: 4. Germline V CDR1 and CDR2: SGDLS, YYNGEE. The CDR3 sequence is CASSVISGRGNTGELFF. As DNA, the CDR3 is TGTGCCAGCAGCGTGATTAGCGGGAGGGGGAACACCGGGGAGCTGTTTTTT.

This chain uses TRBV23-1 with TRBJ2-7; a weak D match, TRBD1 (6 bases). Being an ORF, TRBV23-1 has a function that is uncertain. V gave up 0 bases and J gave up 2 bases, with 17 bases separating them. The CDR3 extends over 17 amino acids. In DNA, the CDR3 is TGCGCCAGCAGTCAATCCGAAGACAGGAACCAAACCTACGAGCAGTACTTC. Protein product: CASSQSEDRNQTYEQYF.

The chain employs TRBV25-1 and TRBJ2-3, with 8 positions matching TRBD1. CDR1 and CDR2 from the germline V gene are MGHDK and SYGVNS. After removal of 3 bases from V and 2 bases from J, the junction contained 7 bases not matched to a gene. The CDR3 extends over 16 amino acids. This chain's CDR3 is CASSESRGLNTDTQYF. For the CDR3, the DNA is TGTGCCAGCAGTGAGTCCAGGGGGCTTAACACAGATACGCAGTATTTT.

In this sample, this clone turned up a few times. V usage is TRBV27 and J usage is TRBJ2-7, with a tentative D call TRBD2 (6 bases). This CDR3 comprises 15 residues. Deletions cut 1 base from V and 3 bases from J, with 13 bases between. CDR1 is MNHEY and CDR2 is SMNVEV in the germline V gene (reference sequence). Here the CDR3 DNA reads TGTGCCAGCAGTTTATTTCCTAGCGAGATCTACGAGCAGTACTTC. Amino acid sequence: CASSLFPSEIYEQYF.

The CDR3 nucleotides are TGTGCCAGCAGTGCGAGAGTTACCTACGAGCAGTACTTC. This codes for CASSARVTYEQYF. This chain connects TRBV27 to TRBJ2-7; no reliable D call. The CDR3 runs 13 residues. Germline V lookup: CDR1 MNHEY, CDR2 SMNVEV (reference sequence). Trimming took off 5 bases at V and 2 bases at J, with 10 bases between the two ends.

The CDR3 here is CASSLRDRGLGLNTGELFF. CDR3 nucleotides: TGTGCCAGCAGCTTGCGGGACAGGGGCCTTGGATTGAACACCGGGGAGCTGTTTTTT. V and J are TRBV5-4 and TRBJ2-2; 10 positions agree with TRBD1. The CDR3 runs to 19 residues. The germline gives CDR1 SGHNT, CDR2 YYREEE (reference sequence). Trimming removed 1 base from V and 1 base from J; junction bases left unmatched: 10. The variable domain in full, completed from reference TRBV5-4 and TRBJ2-2, reads ETGVTQSPTHLIKTRGQQVTLRCSSQSGHNTVSWYQQALGQGPQFIFQYYREEENGRGNFPPRFSGLQFPNYSSELNVNALELDDSALYLCASSLRDRGLGLNTGELFFGEGSRLTVL.

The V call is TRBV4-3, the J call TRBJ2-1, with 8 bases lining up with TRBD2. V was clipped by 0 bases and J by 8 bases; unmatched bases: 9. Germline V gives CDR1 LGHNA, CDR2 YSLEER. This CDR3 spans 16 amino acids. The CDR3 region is CASSQDLSGSIYEQFF. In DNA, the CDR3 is TGCGCCAGCAGCCAAGATTTGAGCGGGAGTATCTATGAGCAGTTCTTC.

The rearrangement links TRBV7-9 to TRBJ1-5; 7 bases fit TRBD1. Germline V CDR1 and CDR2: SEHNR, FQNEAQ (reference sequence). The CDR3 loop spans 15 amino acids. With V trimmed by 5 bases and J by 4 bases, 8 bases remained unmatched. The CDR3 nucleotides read TGTGCCAGCAGCCCCTCGACAGGGTTTAATCAGCCCCAGCATTTT. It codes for CASSPSTGFNQPQHF.

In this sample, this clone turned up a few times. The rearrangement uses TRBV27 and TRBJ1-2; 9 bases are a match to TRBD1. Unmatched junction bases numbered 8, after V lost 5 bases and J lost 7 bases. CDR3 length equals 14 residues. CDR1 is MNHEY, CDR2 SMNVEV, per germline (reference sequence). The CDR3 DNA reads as TGTGCCAGCAGTAATACAGGGGGCTCAATTGGCTACACCTTC. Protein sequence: CASSNTGGSIGYTF.

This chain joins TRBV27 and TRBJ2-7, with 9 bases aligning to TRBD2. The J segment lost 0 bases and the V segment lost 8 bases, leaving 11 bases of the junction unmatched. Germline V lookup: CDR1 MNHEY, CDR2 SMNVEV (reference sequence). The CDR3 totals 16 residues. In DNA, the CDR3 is TGTGCCAGCTCCTCCGGCCTAGCGGGGATCTCCTACGAGCAGTACTTC. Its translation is CASSSGLAGISYEQYF.

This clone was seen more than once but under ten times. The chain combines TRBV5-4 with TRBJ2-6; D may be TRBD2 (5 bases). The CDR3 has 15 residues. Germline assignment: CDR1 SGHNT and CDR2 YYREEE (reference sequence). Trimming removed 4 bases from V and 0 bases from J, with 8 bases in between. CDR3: CASSPGYSGANVLTF. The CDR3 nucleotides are TGTGCCAGCAGCCCGGGGTACTCTGGGGCCAACGTCCTGACTTTC.

In DNA, the CDR3 is TGTGCCAGCAGCCCCTCAGCCAAAAACATTCAGTACTTC. This codes for CASSPSAKNIQYF. This chain uses TRBV7-9 with TRBJ2-4; D gene uncertain. Germline loops: CDR1 SEHNR, CDR2 FQNEAQ (reference sequence). V was shortened by 5 bases and J by 0 bases, with 5 bases between the two germline ends. The CDR3 consists of 13 residues. Together with reference TRBV7-9 and TRBJ2-4, the CDR3 gives the full variable domain: DTGVSQNPRHKITKRGQNVTFRCDPISEHNRLYWYRQTLGQGPEFLTYFQNEAQLEKSRLLSDRFSAERPKGSFSTLEIQRTEQGDSAMYLCASSPSAKNIQYFGAGTRLSVL.

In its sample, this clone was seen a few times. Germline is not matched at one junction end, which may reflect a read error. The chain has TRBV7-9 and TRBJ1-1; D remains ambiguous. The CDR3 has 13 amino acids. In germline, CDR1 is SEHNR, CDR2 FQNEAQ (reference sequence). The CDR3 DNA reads TGTTCCAGCAGCTCCCAATTGAACACTGAAGCTTTCTTT. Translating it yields CSSSSQLNTEAFF.